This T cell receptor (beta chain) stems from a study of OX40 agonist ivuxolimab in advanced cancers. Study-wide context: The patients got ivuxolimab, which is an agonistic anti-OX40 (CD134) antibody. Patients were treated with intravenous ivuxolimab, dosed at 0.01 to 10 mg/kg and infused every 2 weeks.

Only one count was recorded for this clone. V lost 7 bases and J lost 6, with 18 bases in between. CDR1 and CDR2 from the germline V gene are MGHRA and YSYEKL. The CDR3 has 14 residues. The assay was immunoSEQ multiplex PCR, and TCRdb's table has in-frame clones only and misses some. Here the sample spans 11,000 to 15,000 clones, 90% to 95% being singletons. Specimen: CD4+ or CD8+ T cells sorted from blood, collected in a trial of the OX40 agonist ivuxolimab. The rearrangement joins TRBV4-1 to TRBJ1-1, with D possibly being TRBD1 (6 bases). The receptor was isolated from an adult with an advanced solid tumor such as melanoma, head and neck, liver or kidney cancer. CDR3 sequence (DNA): TGCGCCAGCAAATCTCCGGGGGGGCTATCTGAAGCTTTCTTT. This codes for CASKSPGGLSEAFF.